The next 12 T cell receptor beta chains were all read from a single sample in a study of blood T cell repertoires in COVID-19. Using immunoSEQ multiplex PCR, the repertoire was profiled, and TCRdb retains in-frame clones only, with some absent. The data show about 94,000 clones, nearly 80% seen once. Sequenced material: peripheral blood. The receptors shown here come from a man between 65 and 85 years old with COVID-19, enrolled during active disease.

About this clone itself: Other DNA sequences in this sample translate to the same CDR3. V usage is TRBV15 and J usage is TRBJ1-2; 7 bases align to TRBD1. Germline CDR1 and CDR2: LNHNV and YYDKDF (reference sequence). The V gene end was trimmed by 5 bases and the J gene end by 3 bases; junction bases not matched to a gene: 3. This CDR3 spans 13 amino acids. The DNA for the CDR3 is TGTGCCACCAGCCGGGGGACAGACTATGGCTACACCTTC. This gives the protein CATSRGTDYGYTF. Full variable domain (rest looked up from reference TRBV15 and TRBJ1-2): DAMVIQNPRYQVTQFGKPVTLSCSQTLNHNVMYWYQQKSSQAPKLLFHYYDKDFNNEADTPDNFQSRRPNTSFCFLDIRSPGLGDTAMYLCATSRGTDYGYTFGSGTRLTVV.

The CDR3 is CASSIGDRYQETQYF. The DNA of the CDR3 is TGTGCCAGTAGTATAGGGGACAGATACCAAGAGACCCAGTACTTC. This rearrangement joins TRBV19 to TRBJ2-5; 7 bases fit TRBD1. V lost 1 base, J lost 0 bases, and 2 bases stayed unmatched. In germline, CDR1 is LNHDA, CDR2 SQIVND (reference sequence). The CDR3 totals 15 residues.

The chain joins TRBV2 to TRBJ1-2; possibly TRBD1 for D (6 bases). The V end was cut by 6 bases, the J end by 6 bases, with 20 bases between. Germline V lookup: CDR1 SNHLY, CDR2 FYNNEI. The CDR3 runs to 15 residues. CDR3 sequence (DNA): TGTGCCAGCAGGACATACAGGGAAGTTCCGGATGGCTACACCTTC. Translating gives CASRTYREVPDGYTF.

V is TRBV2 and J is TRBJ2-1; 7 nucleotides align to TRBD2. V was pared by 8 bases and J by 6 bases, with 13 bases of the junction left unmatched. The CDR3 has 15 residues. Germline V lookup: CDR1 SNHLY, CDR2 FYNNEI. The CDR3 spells CASGGEAGVSNEQFF. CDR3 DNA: TGTGCCAGCGGTGGGGAGGCGGGAGTTAGCAATGAGCAGTTCTTC.

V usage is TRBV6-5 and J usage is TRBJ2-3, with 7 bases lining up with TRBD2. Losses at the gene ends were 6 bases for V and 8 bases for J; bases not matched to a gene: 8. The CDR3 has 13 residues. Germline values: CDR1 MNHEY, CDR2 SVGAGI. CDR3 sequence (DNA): TGTGCCAGCAGAGCATTCGGCGGGGGTACGCAGTATTTT. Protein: CASRAFGGGTQYF.

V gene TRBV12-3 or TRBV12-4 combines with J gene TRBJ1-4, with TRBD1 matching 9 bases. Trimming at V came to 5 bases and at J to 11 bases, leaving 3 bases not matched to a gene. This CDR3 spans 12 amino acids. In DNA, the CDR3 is TGTGCCAGCAGTCCACAGGGGGCGAAACTGTTTTTT. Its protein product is CASSPQGAKLFF.

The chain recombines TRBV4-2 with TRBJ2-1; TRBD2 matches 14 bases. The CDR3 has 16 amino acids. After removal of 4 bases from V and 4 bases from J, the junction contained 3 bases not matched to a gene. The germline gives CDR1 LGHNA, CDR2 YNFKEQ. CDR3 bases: TGTGCCAGCAGCCCGGGACTAGCGGGGGTTTACAATGAGCAGTTCTTC. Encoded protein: CASSPGLAGVYNEQFF.

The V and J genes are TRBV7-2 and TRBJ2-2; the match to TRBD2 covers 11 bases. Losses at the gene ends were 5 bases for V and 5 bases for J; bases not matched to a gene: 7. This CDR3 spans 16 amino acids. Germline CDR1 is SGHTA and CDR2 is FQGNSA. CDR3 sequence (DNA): TGTGCCAGCAGCCCCTTAGCGGGGGGGAGAACCGGGGAGCTGTTTTTT. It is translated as CASSPLAGGRTGELFF.

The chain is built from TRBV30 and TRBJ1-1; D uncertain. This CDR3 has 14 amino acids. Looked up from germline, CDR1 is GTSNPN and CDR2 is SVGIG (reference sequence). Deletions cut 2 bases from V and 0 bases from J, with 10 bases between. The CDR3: CAWSRVSMNTEAFF. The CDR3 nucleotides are TGTGCCTGGAGTAGAGTCTCCATGAACACTGAAGCTTTCTTT.

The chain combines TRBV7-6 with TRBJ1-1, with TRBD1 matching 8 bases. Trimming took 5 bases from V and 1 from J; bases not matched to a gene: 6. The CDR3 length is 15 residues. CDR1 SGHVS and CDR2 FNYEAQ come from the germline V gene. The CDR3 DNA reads TGTGCCAGCAGCCCAAGGACAGGGCCGAACACTGAAGCTTTCTTT. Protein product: CASSPRTGPNTEAFF.

The CDR3 sequence is CASSRTGRNQPQHF. The CDR3 bases are TGTGCCAGCAGCAGAACAGGACGCAATCAGCCCCAGCATTTT. V usage is TRBV9 and J usage is TRBJ1-5, with D tentatively TRBD1 (5 bases). The V and J ends lost 4 bases and 2 bases respectively, with 10 bases between them. Germline V gene data show CDR1 as SGDLS and CDR2 as YYNGEE. The length of the CDR3 is 14 residues.

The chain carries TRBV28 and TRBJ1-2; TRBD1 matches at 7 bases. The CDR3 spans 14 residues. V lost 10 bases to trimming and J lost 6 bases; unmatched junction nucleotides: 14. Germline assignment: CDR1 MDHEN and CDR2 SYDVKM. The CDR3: CATKFLDRSDGYTF. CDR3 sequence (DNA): TGTGCCACCAAGTTTTTGGACAGGTCCGATGGCTACACCTTC.